The clone carrying this T cell receptor beta chain has ten or more counts. First-strand cDNA relied on TRAV- and TRBV-specific primers spanning alpha and beta chains. TCRs underwent about 20 PCR cycles of amplification with a constant-region primer and V-primer adapter. TCRdb passed the reads through MiXCR, listing each CDR3 protein once. The top ten hold less than 3.5% of the sample, which has tens of thousands of distinct CDR3 sequences, about a sixth seen once. The data were obtained in a study of low-dose radiotherapy and immunotherapy resistance in tumors. Overall study context: Aspirin was taken orally at 300 mg daily by patients, and this continued for four cycles from cycle 1 day 1.

Time point here: before trial treatment. Low-dose radiotherapy, low-dose cyclophosphamide, aspirin, ipilimumab and nivolumab were all given to the donors. Patients with advanced, tumor-infiltrating lymphocyte-negative solid tumors were eligible. The source is a male donor with prostate cancer. This material consisted of PBMCs, taken before treatment.

This CDR3 is CASSRVREGAGTQYF. As DNA, the CDR3 is TGTGCCAGCAGTCGCGTGCGGGAGGGGGCGGGGACCCAGTACTTC. The V call is TRBV3-1, the J call TRBJ2-5, with 9 bases matching TRBD2. This CDR3 contains 15 residues. V gave up 6 bases and J gave up 7 bases; unmatched junction bases: 12. Germline V gene data show CDR1 as LGHDT and CDR2 as YNNKEL (reference sequence).